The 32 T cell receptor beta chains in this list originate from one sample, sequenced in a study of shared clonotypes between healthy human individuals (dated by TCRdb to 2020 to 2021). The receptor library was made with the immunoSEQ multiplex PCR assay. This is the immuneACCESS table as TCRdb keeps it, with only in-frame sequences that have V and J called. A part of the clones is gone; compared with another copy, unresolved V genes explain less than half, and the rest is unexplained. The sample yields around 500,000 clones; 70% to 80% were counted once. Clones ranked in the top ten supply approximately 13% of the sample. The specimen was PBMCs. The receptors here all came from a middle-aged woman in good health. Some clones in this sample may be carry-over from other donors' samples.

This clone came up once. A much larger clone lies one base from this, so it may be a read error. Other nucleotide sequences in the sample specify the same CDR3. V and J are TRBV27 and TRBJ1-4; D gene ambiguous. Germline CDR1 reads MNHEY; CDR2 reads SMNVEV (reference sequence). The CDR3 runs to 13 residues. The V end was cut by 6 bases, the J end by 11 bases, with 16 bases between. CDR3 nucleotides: TGTGCCAGCAGCTTTGGTCCGGGAAAGAAACTGTTTTTT. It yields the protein CASSFGPGKKLFF.

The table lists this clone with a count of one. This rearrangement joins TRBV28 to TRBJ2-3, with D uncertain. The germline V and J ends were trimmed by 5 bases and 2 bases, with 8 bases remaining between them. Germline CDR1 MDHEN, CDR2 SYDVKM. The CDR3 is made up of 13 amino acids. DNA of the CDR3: TGTGCCAGCAGTAGAAGGGCCACAGATACGCAGTATTTT. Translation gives CASSRRATDTQYF.

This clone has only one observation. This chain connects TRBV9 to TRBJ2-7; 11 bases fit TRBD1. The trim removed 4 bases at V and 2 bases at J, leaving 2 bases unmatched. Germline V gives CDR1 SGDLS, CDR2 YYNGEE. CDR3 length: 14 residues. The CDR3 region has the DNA TGTGCCAGCAGCCCGGGACAGGGGGCCTACGAGCAGTACTTC. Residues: CASSPGQGAYEQYF.

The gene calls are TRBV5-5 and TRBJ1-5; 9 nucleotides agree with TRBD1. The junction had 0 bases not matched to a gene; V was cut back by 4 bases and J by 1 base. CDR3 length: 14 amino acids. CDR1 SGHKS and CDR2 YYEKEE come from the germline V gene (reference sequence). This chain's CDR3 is CASSGTGSNQPQHF. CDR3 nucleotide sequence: TGTGCCAGCAGCGGGACAGGGAGCAATCAGCCCCAGCATTTT.

CDR3 bases: TGCGCCAGCAGCGAGGAGCCCGGATGGGGTTCGAACACTGAAGCTTTCTTT. Amino acids: CASSEEPGWGSNTEAFF. J is TRBJ1-1 and V is TRBV5-1, with D unclear. V was pared by 4 bases and J by 1 base, with 20 bases between. Germline CDR1 reads SGHRS; CDR2 reads YFSETQ. The CDR3 runs 17 residues.

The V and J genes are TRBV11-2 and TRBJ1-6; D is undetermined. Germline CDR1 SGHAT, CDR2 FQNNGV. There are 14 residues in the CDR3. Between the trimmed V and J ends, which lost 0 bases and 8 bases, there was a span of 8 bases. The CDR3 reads CASSLERIYSPLHF. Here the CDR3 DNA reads TGTGCCAGCAGCTTAGAACGGATTTATTCACCCCTCCACTTT. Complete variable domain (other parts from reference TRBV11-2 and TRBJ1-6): EAGVAQSPRYKIIEKRQSVAFWCNPISGHATLYWYQQILGQGPKLLIQFQNNGVVDDSQLPKDRFSAERLKGVDSTLKIQPAKLEDSAVYLCASSLERIYSPLHFGNGTRLTVT.

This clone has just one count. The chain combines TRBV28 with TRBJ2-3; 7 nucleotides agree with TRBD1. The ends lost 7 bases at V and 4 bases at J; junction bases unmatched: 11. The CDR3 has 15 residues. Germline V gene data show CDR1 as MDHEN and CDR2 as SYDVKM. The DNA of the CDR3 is TGTGCCAGCAATAACCCCAGGGGGTCGTCAGATACGCAGTATTTT. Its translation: CASNNPRGSSDTQYF.

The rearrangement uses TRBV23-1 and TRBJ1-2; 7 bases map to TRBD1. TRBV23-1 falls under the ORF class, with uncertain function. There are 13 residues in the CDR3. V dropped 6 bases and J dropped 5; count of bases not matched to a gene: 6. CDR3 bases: TGCGCCAGCAGCGAGACAGGGTTTTATGGCTACACCTTC. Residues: CASSETGFYGYTF.

Written as DNA, the CDR3 is TGTGCCAGCAGTTATTCTCCTCCCCGTCTAGGGCGTGGTGGTACAGATACGCAGTATTTT. This sequence encodes CASSYSPPRLGRGGTDTQYF. The chain employs TRBV6-9 and TRBJ2-3; no definite D call. The V end lost 0 bases, the J end lost 3 bases, and 25 bases lay between the germline ends. The CDR3 totals 20 residues. From germline, CDR1 is MNHGY and CDR2 SVAAGI.

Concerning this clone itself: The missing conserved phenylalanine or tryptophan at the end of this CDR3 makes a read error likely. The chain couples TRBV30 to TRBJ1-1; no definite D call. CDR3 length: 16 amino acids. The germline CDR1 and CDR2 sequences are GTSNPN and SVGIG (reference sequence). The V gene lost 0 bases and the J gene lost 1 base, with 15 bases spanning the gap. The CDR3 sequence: CAWSVPSPSGNTEAFL. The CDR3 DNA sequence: TGTGCCTGGAGTGTACCGTCCCCTTCGGGGAACACTGAAGCTTTCCTT.

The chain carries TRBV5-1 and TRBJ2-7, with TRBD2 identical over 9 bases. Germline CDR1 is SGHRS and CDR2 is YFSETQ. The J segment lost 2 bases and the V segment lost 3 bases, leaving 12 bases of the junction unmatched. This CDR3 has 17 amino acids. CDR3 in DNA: TGCGCCAGCAGCTACAAAACGGGGCGGGAGGGAGCCTACGAGCAGTACTTC. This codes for CASSYKTGREGAYEQYF.

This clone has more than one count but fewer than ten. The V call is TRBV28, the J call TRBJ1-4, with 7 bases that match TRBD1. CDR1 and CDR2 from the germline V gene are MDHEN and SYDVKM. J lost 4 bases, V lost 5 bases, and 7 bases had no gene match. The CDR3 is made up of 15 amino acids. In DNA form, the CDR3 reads TGTGCCAGCAGTCCGCCTGGGACAGATAATGAAAAACTGTTTTTT. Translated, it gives CASSPPGTDNEKLFF.

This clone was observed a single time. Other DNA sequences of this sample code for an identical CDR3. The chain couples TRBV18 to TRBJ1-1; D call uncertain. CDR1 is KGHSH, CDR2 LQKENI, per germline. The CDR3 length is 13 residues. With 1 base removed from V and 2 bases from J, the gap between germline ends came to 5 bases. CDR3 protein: CASSPQTNTEAFF. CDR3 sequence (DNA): TGTGCCAGCTCACCACAGACAAACACTGAAGCTTTCTTT.

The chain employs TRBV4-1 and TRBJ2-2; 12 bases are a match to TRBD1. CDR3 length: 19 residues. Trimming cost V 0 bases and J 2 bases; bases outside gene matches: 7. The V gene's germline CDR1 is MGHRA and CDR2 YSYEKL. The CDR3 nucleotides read TGCGCCAGCAGCCAAGACGTTCGGGGACAGGGGGCAAACACCGGGGAGCTGTTTTTT. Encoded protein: CASSQDVRGQGANTGELFF.

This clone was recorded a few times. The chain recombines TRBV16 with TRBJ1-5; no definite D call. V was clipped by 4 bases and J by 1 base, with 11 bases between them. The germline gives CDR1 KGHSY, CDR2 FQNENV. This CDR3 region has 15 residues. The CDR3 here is CASSRAGTSNQPQHF. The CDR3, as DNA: TGTGCCAGCAGCCGGGCAGGCACGAGCAATCAGCCCCAGCATTTT.

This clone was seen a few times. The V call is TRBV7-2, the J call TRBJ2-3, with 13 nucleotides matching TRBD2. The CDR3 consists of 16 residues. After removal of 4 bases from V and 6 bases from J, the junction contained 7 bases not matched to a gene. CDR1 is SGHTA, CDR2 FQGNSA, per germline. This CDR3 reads CASSSLAGGPSDTQYF. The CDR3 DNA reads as TGTGCCAGCAGCTCACTAGCGGGAGGGCCCTCTGATACGCAGTATTTT.

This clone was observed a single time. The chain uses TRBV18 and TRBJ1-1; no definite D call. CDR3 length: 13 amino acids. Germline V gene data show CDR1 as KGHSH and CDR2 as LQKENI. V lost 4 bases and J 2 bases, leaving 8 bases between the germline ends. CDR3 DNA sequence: TGTGCCAGCTCACTCCGGACCAACACTGAAGCTTTCTTT. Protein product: CASSLRTNTEAFF.

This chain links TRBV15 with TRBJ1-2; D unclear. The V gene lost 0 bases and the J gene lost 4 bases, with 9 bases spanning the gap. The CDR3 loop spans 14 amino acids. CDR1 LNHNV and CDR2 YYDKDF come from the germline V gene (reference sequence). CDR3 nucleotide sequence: TGTGCCACCAGCAGAGAGCTCTCGCCCTATGGCTACACCTTC. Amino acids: CATSRELSPYGYTF.

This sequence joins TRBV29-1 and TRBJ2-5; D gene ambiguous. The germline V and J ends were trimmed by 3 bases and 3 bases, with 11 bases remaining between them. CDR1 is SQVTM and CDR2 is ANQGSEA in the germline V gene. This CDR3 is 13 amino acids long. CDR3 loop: CSVDPGKEETQYF. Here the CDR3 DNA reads TGCAGCGTTGACCCAGGAAAAGAAGAGACCCAGTACTTC.

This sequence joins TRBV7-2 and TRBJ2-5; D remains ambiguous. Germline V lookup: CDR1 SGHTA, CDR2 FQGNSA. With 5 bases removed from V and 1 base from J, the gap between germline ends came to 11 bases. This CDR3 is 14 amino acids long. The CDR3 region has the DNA TGTGCCAGCAGCGCCAGTAGCACCCAAGAGACCCAGTACTTC. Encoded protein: CASSASSTQETQYF.

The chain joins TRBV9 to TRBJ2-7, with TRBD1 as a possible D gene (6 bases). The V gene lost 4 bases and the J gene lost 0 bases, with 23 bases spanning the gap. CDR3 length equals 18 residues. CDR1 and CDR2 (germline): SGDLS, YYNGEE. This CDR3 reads CASSPAKKGTLGSYEQYF. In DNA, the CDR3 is TGTGCCAGCAGCCCGGCGAAAAAGGGGACACTGGGCTCCTACGAGCAGTACTTC.

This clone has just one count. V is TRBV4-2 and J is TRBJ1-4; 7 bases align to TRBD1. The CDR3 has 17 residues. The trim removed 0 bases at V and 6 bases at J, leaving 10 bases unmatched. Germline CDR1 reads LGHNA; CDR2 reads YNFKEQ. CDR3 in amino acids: CASSQDLRGGKDEKLFF. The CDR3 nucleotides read TGTGCCAGCAGCCAAGATCTTCGAGGGGGCAAGGATGAAAAACTGTTTTTT.

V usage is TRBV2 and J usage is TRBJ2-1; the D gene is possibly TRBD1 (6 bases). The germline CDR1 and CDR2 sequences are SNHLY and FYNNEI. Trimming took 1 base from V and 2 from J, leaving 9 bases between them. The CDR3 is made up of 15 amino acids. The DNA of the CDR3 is TGTGCCAGCAGTGAAGACAGGGCGGCCTACAATGAGCAGTTCTTC. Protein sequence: CASSEDRAAYNEQFF.

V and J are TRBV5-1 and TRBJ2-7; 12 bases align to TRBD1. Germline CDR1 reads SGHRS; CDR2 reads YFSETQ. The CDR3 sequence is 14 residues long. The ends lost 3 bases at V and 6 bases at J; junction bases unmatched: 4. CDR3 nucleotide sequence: TGCGCCAGCAGCTGGGGACAGGGGGCAGGCGAGCAGTACTTC. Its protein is CASSWGQGAGEQYF.

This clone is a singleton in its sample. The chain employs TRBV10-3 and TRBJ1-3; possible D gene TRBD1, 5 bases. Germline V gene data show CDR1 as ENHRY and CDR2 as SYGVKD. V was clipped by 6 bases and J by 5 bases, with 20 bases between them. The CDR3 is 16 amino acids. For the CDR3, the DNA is TGTGCCATCAGGGAGGGACGATCCGTAGGTCGAAACACCATATATTTT. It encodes CAIREGRSVGRNTIYF.

CDR3 protein: CASSVGAYEQYF. CDR3 nucleotide sequence: TGTGCCAGCAGCGTAGGGGCCTACGAGCAGTACTTC. The chain combines TRBV9 with TRBJ2-7; D call uncertain. The CDR3 loop spans 12 amino acids. Trimming took 0 bases from V and 2 from J, leaving 3 bases between them. CDR1 and CDR2 from the germline V gene are SGDLS and YYNGEE.

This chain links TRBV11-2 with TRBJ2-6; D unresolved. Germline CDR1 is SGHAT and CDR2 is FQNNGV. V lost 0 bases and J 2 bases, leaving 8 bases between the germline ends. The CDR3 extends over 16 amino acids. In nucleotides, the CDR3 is TGTGCCAGCAGCTTAGACCGACAAGCTGGGGCCAACGTCCTGACTTTC. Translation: CASSLDRQAGANVLTF.

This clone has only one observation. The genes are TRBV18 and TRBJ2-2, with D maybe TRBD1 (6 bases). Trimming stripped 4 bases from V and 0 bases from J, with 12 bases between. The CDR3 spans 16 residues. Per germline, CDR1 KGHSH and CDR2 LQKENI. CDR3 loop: CASSRRGEANTGELFF. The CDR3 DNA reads TGTGCCAGCTCACGCAGGGGAGAGGCGAACACCGGGGAGCTGTTTTTT. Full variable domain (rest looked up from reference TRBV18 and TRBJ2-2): NAGVMQNPRHLVRRRGQEARLRCSPMKGHSHVYWYRQLPEEGLKFMVYLQKENIIDESGMPKERFSAEFPKEGPSILRIQQVVRGDSAAYFCASSRRGEANTGELFFGEGSRLTVL.

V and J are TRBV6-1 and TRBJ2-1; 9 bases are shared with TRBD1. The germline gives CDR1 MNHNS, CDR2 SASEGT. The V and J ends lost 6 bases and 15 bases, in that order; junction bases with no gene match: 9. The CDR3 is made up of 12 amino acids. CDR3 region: CASRLRDRVMFF. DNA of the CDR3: TGTGCCAGCAGACTCCGGGACAGGGTGATGTTCTTC.

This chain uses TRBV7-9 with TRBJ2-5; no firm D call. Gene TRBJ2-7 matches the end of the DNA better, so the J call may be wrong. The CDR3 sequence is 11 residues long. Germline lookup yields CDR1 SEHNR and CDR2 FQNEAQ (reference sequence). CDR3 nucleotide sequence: TGTGCCAGCAGCCATCGCTACGAGCAGTACTTC. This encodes CASSHRYEQYF.

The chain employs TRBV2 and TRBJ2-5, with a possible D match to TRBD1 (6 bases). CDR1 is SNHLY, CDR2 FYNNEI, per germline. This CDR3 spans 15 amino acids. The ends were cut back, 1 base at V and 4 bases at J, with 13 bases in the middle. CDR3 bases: TGTGCCAGCAGTGAAGAGGCAGTAGGGGGAGAGACCCAGTACTTC. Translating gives CASSEEAVGGETQYF.

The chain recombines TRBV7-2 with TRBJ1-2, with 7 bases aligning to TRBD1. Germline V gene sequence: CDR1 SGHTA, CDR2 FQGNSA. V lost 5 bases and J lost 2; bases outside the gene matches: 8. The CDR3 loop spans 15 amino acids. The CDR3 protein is CASSPRQGGNYGYTF. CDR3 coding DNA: TGTGCCAGCAGCCCAAGGCAGGGGGGGAACTATGGCTACACCTTC.